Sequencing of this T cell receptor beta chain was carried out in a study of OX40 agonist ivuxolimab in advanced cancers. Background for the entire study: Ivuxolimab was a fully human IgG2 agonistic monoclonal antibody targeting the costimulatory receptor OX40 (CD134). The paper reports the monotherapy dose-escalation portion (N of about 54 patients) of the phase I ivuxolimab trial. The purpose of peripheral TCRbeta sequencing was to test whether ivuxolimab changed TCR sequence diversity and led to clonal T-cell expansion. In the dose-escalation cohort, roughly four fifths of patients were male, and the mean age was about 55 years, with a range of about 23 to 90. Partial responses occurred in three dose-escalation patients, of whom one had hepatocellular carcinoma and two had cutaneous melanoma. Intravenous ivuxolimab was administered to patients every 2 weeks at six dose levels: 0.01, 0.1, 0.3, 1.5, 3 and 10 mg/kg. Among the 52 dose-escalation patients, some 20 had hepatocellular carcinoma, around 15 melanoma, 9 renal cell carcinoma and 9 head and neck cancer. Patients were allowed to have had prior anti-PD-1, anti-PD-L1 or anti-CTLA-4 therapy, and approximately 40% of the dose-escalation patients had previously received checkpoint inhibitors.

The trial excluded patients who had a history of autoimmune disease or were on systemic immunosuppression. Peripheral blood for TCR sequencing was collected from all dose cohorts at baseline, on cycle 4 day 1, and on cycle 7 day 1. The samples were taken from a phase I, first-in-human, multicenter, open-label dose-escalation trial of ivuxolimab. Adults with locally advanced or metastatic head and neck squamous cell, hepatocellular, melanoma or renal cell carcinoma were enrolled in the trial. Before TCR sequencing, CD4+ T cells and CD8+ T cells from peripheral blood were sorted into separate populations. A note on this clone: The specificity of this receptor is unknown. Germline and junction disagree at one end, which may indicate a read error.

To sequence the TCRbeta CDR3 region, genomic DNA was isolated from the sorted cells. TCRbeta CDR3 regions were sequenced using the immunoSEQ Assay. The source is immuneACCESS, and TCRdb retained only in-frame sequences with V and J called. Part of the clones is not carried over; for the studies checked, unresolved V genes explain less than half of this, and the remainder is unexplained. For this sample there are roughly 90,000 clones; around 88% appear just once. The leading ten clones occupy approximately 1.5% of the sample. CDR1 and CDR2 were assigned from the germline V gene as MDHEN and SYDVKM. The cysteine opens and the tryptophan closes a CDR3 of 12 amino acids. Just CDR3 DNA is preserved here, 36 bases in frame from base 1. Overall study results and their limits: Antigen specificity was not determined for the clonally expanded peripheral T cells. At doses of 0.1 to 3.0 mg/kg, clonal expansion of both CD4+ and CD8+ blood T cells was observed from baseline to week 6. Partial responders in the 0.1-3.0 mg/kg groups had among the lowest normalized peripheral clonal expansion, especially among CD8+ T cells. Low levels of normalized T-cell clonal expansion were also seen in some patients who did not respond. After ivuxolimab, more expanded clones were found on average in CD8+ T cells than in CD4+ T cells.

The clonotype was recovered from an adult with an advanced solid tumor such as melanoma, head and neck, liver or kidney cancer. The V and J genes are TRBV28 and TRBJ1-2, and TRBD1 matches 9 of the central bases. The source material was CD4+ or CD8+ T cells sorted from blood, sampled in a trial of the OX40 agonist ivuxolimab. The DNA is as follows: TGTGCCAGCAGTTTAAGGACCCGGGACAGGGCCTGG. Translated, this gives CASSLRTRDRAW.